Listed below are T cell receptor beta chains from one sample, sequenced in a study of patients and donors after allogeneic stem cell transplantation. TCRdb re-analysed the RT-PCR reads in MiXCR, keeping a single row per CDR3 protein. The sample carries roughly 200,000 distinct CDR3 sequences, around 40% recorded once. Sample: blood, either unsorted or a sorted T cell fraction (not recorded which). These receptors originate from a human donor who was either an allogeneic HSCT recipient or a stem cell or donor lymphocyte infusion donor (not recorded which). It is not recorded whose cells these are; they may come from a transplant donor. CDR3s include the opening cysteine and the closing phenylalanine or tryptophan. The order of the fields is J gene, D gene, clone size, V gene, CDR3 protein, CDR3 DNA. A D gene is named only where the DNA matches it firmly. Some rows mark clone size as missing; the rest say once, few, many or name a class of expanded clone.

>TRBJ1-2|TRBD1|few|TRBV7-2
CASRPRTGIDGYTF
TGTGCCAGCAGACCGAGGACAGGGATTGACGGCTACACCTTC
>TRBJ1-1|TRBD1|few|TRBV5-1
CASSPGDRLNTEAFF
TGCGCCAGCAGCCCGGGGGACAGATTGAACACTGAAGCTTTCTTT
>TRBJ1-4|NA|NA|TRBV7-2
CASSLDPGWSEKLFF
TGTGCCAGCAGCTTAGACCCAGGGTGGTCTGAAAAACTGTTTTTT
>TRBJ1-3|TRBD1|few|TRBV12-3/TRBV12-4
CASTWDSSGNTIYF
TGTGCCAGCACCTGGGACAGCTCTGGAAACACCATATATTTT
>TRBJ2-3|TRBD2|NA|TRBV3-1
CASTLSGGGTDTQYF
TGTGCCAGCACCTTAAGCGGGGGCGGCACAGATACGCAGTATTTT
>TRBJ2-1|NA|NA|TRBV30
CAWSWASSANEQFF
TGTGCCTGGAGTTGGGCCTCCTCGGCCAATGAGCAGTTCTTC
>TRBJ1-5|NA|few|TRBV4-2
CASSQWGQNQPQHF
TGTGCCAGCAGCCAGTGGGGGCAGAATCAGCCCCAGCATTTT
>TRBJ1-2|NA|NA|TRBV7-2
CASRFLPGANYGYTF
TGTGCCAGCAGGTTTTTGCCGGGGGCTAACTATGGCTACACCTTC
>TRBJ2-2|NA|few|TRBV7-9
CASLPKSYPITGELFF
TGTGCCAGCCTCCCGAAGTCCTACCCGATCACCGGGGAGCTGTTTTTT
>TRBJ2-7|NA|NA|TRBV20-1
CSARRGGYEQYF
TGCAGTGCTAGAAGGGGGGGCTACGAGCAGTACTTC
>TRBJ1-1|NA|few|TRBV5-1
CASSLSPGAGTEAFF
TGCGCCAGCAGCTTGTCTCCGGGGGCCGGAACTGAAGCTTTCTTT
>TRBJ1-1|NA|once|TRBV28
CAIGERGTEAFF
TGTGCGATAGGGGAGCGGGGGACTGAAGCTTTCTTT
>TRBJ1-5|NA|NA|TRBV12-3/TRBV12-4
CASSSRGIGNQPQHF
TGTGCCAGCAGTTCACGGGGAATTGGCAATCAGCCCCAGCATTTT
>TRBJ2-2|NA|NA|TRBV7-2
CASSLAHLGTGELFF
TGTGCCAGCAGCTTAGCGCATCTGGGTACCGGGGAGCTGTTTTTT
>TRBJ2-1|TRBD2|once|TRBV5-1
CASSPPGTSKDEQFF
TGCGCCAGCAGCCCTCCCGGGACTAGTAAGGATGAGCAGTTCTTC
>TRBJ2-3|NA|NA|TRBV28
CASGGFTDTQYF
TGTGCCAGTGGGGGGTTCACAGATACGCAGTATTTT
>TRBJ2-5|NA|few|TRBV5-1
CASGTQETQYF
TGCGCCAGCGGGACACAAGAGACCCAGTACTTC
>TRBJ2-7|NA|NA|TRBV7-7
CASSLQAAGYEQYF
TGTGCCAGCAGCTTACAGGCCGCCGGCTACGAGCAGTACTTC
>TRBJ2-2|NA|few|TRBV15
CATSAFLGIRTGELFF
TGTGCCACCAGTGCTTTTCTCGGGATCAGGACCGGGGAGCTGTTTTTT
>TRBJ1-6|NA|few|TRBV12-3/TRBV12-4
CASSSRANPNNSPLHF
TGTGCCAGCAGTTCCAGGGCAAACCCCAATAATTCACCCCTCCACTTT
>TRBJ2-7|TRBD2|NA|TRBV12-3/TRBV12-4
CASSRTSGGALNYEQYF
TGTGCCAGCAGTCGGACTAGCGGGGGGGCCCTTAACTACGAGCAGTACTTC
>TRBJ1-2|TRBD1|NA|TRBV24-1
CATSGSGTGDRYTF
TGTGCCACCAGTGGATCCGGGACAGGAGATCGCTACACCTTC
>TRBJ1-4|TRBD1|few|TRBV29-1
CSVEFGTGKHEKLFF
TGCAGCGTGGAGTTTGGGACAGGGAAACATGAAAAACTGTTTTTT
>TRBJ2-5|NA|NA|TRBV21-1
CASLPSRGWETQYF
TGTGCCAGCCTCCCCTCCAGGGGCTGGGAGACCCAGTACTTC
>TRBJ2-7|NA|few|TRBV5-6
CASSLRVRTASYEQYF
TGTGCCAGCAGCTTGCGGGTAAGGACAGCCTCCTACGAGCAGTACTTC
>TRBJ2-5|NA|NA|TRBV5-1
CASRRGSIQETQYF
TGCGCCAGCAGGAGGGGTAGTATCCAAGAGACCCAGTACTTC
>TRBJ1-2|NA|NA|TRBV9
CASSFEGTGANYGYTF
TGTGCCAGCAGCTTCGAGGGAACTGGGGCTAACTATGGCTACACCTTC
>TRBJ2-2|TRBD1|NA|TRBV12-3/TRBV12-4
CASRPGTGNTGELFF
TGTGCCAGCAGACCCGGGACAGGGAACACCGGGGAGCTGTTTTTT
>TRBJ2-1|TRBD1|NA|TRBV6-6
CASRYSGQVLPNEQFF
TGTGCCAGCAGATATTCCGGACAGGTCCTTCCCAATGAGCAGTTCTTC
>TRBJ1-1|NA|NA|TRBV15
CATSLKGDTEAFF
TGTGCCACCAGCCTTAAGGGGGACACTGAAGCTTTCTTT
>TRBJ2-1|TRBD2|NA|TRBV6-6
CASSLLGTSEYEQFF
TGTGCCAGCAGTCTACTGGGGACTAGCGAGTATGAGCAGTTCTTC
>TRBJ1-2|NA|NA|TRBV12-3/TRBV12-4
CASSSPPPGGYTF
TGTGCCAGCAGCTCCCCCCCTCCAGGAGGCTACACCTTC
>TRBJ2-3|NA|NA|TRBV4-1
CASSQDPRGDTQYF
TGCGCCAGCAGCCAAGATCCCCGGGGCGATACGCAGTATTTT
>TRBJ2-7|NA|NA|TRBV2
CASSEVGQGIYEQYF
TGTGCCAGCAGTGAAGTAGGGCAGGGAATTTACGAGCAGTACTTC
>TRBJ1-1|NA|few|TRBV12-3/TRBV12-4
CATSRGVGYTEAFF
TGTGCTACGAGTCGGGGCGTGGGATACACTGAAGCTTTCTTT
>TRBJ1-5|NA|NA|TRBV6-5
CASSRVGNQPQHF
TGTGCCAGCAGTAGGGTGGGGAATCAGCCCCAGCATTTT
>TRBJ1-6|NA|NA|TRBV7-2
CASSLVGAVRGSPLHF
TGTGCCAGCAGCTTAGTCGGGGCAGTCCGAGGATCACCCCTCCACTTT
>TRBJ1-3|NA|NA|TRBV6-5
CATRPTRWNTIYF
TGTGCCACCAGGCCAACTCGGTGGAACACCATATATTTT
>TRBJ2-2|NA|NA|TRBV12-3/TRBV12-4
CASGPPNTGELFF
TGTGCCAGCGGCCCCCCGAACACCGGGGAGCTGTTTTTT
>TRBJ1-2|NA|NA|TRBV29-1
CSAPGQVGGYTF
TGCAGCGCCCCGGGGCAGGTCGGTGGCTACACCTTC
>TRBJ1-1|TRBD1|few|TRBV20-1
CSARGGQAGGPEAFF
TGCAGTGCTAGAGGCGGACAGGCCGGGGGACCTGAAGCTTTCTTT
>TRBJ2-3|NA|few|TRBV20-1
CSASGGTDTQYF
TGCAGTGCTAGCGGAGGCACAGATACGCAGTATTTT
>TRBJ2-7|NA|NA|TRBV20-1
CSATTTVSYEQYF
TGCAGTGCTACTACAACGGTATCCTACGAGCAGTACTTC
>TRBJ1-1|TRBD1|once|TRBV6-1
CASSTRQGWDTEAFF
TGTGCCAGCAGTACCCGACAGGGATGGGACACTGAAGCTTTCTTT
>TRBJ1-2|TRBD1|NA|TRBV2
CAATGDGYTF
TGTGCCGCAACAGGGGATGGCTACACCTTC
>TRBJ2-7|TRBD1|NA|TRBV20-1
CSAPTGAAYEQYF
TGCAGTGCTCCGACAGGGGCTGCCTACGAGCAGTACTTC
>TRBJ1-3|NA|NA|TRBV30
CAWSVLRQGNTIYF
TGTGCCTGGAGTGTACTAAGACAAGGAAACACCATATATTTT
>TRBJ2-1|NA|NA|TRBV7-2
CASSLRLDSHEQFF
TGTGCCAGCAGCTTAAGATTGGATTCCCATGAGCAGTTCTTC
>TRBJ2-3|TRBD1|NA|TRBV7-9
CASSLGQGIHTQYF
TGTGCCAGCAGCTTAGGACAGGGGATCCATACGCAGTATTTT
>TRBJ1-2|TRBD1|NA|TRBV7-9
CASSLTGVDYGYTF
TGTGCCAGCAGCTTGACAGGGGTGGACTATGGCTACACCTTC
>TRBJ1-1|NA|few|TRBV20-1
CSASRDSGEAFF
TGCAGTGCTAGTAGGGACTCGGGTGAAGCTTTCTTT
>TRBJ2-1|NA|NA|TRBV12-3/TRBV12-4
CASSPDSKQFF
TGTGCCAGCAGCCCGGACAGCAAGCAGTTCTTC